This passage covers 27 T cell receptor beta chains from one sample sequenced in a study of T cell repertoires in cytomegalovirus infection. These receptors lack a known antigen. Each CDR3 protein gets one entry after TCRdb re-called the reads with MiXCR. This sample has 45,000 to 60,000 distinct CDR3 sequences, with about a fifth found just once. The sample consisted of CD8+ T cells from cultured PBMCs, taken from culture after CMV antigen stimulation. These receptors were taken from a human donor in good health (CMV status not recorded). Some clones in this sample may be carry-over from other donors' samples.

This clonotype was seen only a few times. The chain couples TRBV27 to TRBJ1-5; D remains ambiguous. V lost 2 bases, J lost 1 base, and 3 bases lay in between. Germline loops: CDR1 MNHEY, CDR2 SMNVEV (reference sequence). CDR3 length: 13 amino acids. This chain's CDR3 is CASSLRSNQPQHF. DNA of the CDR3: TGTGCCAGCAGTTTACGGAGCAATCAGCCCCAGCATTTT.

There are a few counts of this clonotype. The chain carries TRBV18 and TRBJ2-7, with a weak D call TRBD1 (6 bases). CDR1 is KGHSH and CDR2 is LQKENI in the germline V gene. The CDR3 consists of 13 residues. Trimming pared 3 bases from V and 5 bases from J, leaving 11 bases between. The CDR3 region has the DNA TGTGCCAGCTCACCTAGTAGGGGGAACGAGCAGTACTTC. It specifies CASSPSRGNEQYF.

The chain carries TRBV7-3 and TRBJ2-3; D not certain. This CDR3 is 14 amino acids long. Germline CDR1 reads SGHTA; CDR2 reads FQGTGA. V was trimmed by 4 bases and J by 5 bases, leaving 13 bases between them. CDR3 in amino acids: CASSSLGRGDTQYF. The DNA for the CDR3 is TGTGCCAGCAGCTCCCTAGGACGAGGAGATACGCAGTATTTT.

This clonotype was seen a handful of times. V and J are TRBV7-8 and TRBJ2-7, with a possible D match to TRBD1 (5 bases). CDR1 and CDR2 from the germline V gene are SGHVS and FQNEAQ. V shed 5 bases and J shed 0 bases, with 11 bases lying between them. This CDR3 has 14 residues. DNA for the CDR3: TGTGCCAGCAGCCCAAGGGGCAGCTCCTACGAGCAGTACTTC. Translating gives CASSPRGSSYEQYF.

A few counts support this clonotype. The chain combines TRBV9 with TRBJ2-7; D assignment may be TRBD1 or TRBD2 (5 bases each). Per the germline V gene, CDR1 is SGDLS and CDR2 is YYNGEE. The CDR3 covers 15 residues. V dropped 3 bases and J dropped 2 bases, with 15 bases sitting between them. For the CDR3, the DNA is TGTGCCAGCAGCGAACACGCCGGGACCACCTACGAGCAGTACTTC. It translates to CASSEHAGTTYEQYF.

The CDR3 bases are TGTGCCAGCAGTCTCCTTAGGGGGCCCAATCAGCCCCAGCATTTT. This encodes CASSLLRGPNQPQHF. This chain links TRBV28 with TRBJ1-5; 7 nucleotides align to TRBD1. Germline lookup yields CDR1 MDHEN and CDR2 SYDVKM. The length of the CDR3 is 15 residues. With 5 bases clipped from V and 3 bases from J, the junction kept 7 bases outside the gene matches.

The chain combines TRBV12-3 or TRBV12-4 with TRBJ2-1; TRBD1 matches 8 bases. V gave up 7 bases and J gave up 1 base; unmatched junction bases: 6. The CDR3 has 15 amino acids. Here the CDR3 DNA reads TGTGCCAGCATCCTGGACAGGGCATCCTACAATGAGCAGTTCTTC. Its translation: CASILDRASYNEQFF.

V gene TRBV13 combines with J gene TRBJ2-7; 9 nucleotides line up with TRBD1. Germline-derived CDR1 and CDR2 are PRHDT and FYEKMQ (reference sequence). This CDR3 is built from 15 residues. V was pared by 5 bases and J by 3 bases, with 8 bases of the junction left unmatched. The CDR3 DNA sequence: TGTGCCAGCAGCACAAGACAGGGGGTCAGCTACGAGCAGTACTTC. Its translation is CASSTRQGVSYEQYF.

This clonotype was found a few times. The V and J genes are TRBV6-1 and TRBJ2-7; TRBD1 is a possible D gene (6 bases). With 6 bases removed from V and 5 bases from J, the gap between germline ends came to 17 bases. The CDR3 totals 14 residues. Germline V CDR1 and CDR2: MNHNS, SASEGT. CDR3 in amino acids: CASRFITGNHEQYF. CDR3 nucleotide sequence: TGTGCCAGCAGATTCATCACAGGGAATCACGAGCAGTACTTC.

This chain joins TRBV7-9 and TRBJ1-4; possible D gene TRBD1, 6 bases. V lost 1 base, J lost 7 bases, and 16 bases lay in between. The V gene's germline CDR1 is SEHNR and CDR2 FQNEAQ (reference sequence). The CDR3 has 16 amino acids. The DNA of the CDR3 is TGTGCCAGCAGCTTAGTTGACCGGGGGGCAGGTGAAAAACTGTTTTTT. This encodes CASSLVDRGAGEKLFF.

V and J are TRBV27 and TRBJ2-1; D gene ambiguous. Germline V gene lookup returns CDR1 MNHEY and CDR2 SMNVEV (reference sequence). This CDR3 is 16 amino acids long. Trimming stripped 1 base from V and 2 bases from J, with 12 bases between. The CDR3 here is CASSLLVTAAYNEQFF. CDR3 DNA: TGTGCCAGCAGTTTATTGGTGACCGCAGCCTACAATGAGCAGTTCTTC.

This clonotype was detected ten times or more. The chain recombines TRBV6-1 with TRBJ2-6; no clear D. Germline V gene data show CDR1 as MNHNS and CDR2 as SASEGT. Between the trimmed V and J ends, which lost 2 bases and 0 bases, there was a span of 8 bases. The CDR3 is 16 amino acids. The CDR3: CASSETLTSGANVLTF. CDR3 nucleotide sequence: TGTGCCAGCAGTGAAACCCTTACCTCTGGGGCCAACGTCCTGACTTTC.

This clonotype showed up just once. A much bigger clone sits one base away, suggesting this may be a read error. The CDR3 reads CASSHRRGNTEAFF. CDR3 DNA sequence: TGTGCCAGCAGTCACAGGCGTGGAAACACTGAAGCTTTCTTT. The chain employs TRBV6-1 and TRBJ1-1; maybe TRBD1 (5 bases). The germline V gene encodes CDR1 MNHNS and CDR2 SASEGT. V was cut by 5 bases and J by 2 bases, with 12 bases left in between. There are 14 residues in the CDR3.

This clonotype was seen more than once but under ten times. This chain connects TRBV5-1 to TRBJ2-2; 9 bases line up with TRBD2. Germline trimming cut 1 base from V and 7 bases from J; bases unmatched to any gene: 8. This CDR3 region has 16 residues. Germline CDR1 reads SGHRS; CDR2 reads YFSETQ. In nucleotides, the CDR3 is TGCGCCAGCAGCTTGACGACTAGCGGATCCGTCGGGGAGCTGTTTTTT. As protein: CASSLTTSGSVGELFF.

This clonotype was found a few times. This chain connects TRBV7-2 to TRBJ2-4; tentative D call: TRBD1 (6 bases). The CDR3 is 13 amino acids. Germline lookup yields CDR1 SGHTA and CDR2 FQGNSA. Trimming left V 10 bases short and J 2 bases short, with 12 bases between. The CDR3 DNA reads as TGTGCCATCACACAGGGTTCCAAAAACATTCAGTACTTC. Amino acid sequence: CAITQGSKNIQYF.

This clonotype occurred many times. This chain uses TRBV7-6 with TRBJ2-1, with 12 bases matching TRBD2. Germline CDR1 is SGHVS and CDR2 is FNYEAQ. This CDR3 region has 15 residues. The ends lost 6 bases at V and 7 bases at J; junction bases unmatched: 7. As DNA, the CDR3 is TGTGCCAGCAGAGGACTAGCGGGGAGGGGGAATGAGCAGTTCTTC. The encoded protein is CASRGLAGRGNEQFF.

The chain joins TRBV6-2 or TRBV6-3 to TRBJ2-1; possibly TRBD1 for D (6 bases). The CDR3 is made up of 13 amino acids. The germline V gene encodes CDR1 MNHEY and CDR2 SVGEGT. Trimming cost V 1 base and J 10 bases, with 11 bases left between them. CDR3 in DNA: TGTGCCAGCAGTTACTTTACAGGGTTGGAGCAGTTCTTC. It yields the protein CASSYFTGLEQFF.

The chain is built from TRBV6-2 or TRBV6-3 and TRBJ2-1; the match to TRBD1 covers 7 bases. The CDR3 extends over 15 amino acids. V was clipped by 6 bases and J by 5 bases; unmatched bases: 10. Looked up from germline, CDR1 is MNHEY and CDR2 is SVGEGT. The CDR3 DNA reads as TGTGCCAGCAGAAACCGGGACAGTGGGAACAATGAGCAGTTCTTC. It specifies CASRNRDSGNNEQFF.

This clonotype was seen a few times. CDR3 nucleotide sequence: TGTGCCAGCAGTTTTGGAGGGAAGGGCAATGAGCAGTTCTTC. It codes for CASSFGGKGNEQFF. J is TRBJ2-1 and V is TRBV6-2 or TRBV6-3, with D tentatively TRBD2 (6 bases). This CDR3 is built from 14 residues. V dropped 4 bases and J dropped 6 bases, with 13 bases sitting between them. The germline gives CDR1 MNHEY, CDR2 SVGEGT.

The chain has TRBV6-1 and TRBJ1-6, with 10 bases identical to TRBD1. The germline V gene encodes CDR1 MNHNS and CDR2 SASEGT. There are 16 residues in the CDR3. V was clipped by 6 bases and J by 7 bases; unmatched bases: 9. The CDR3 protein is CASSAGQGIKNSPLHF. CDR3 DNA: TGTGCCAGCAGCGCGGGACAGGGGATTAAAAATTCACCCCTCCACTTT.

To note about this clonotype: This could be a read error, since a much larger clone is one nucleotide away. The chain has TRBV27 and TRBJ2-7, with D perhaps TRBD1 (6 bases). CDR1 and CDR2 from the germline V gene are MNHEY and SMNVEV (reference sequence). This CDR3 is 17 amino acids long. Trimming pared 0 bases from V and 4 bases from J, leaving 19 bases between. The CDR3 sequence is CASSLSRGRTRHYEQYF. CDR3 bases: TGTGCCAGCAGTTTATCCAGGGGCAGGACAAGGCATTACGAGCAGTACTTC.

Only a few counts were recorded for this clonotype. This chain uses TRBV12-3 or TRBV12-4 with TRBJ2-7, with a possible D match to TRBD2 (8 bases). The CDR3 has 13 amino acids. The V and J ends lost 9 bases and 2 bases respectively, with 14 bases between them. In DNA, the CDR3 is TGTGCCAGTCGTAGCGGGACAGCCTACGAGCAGTACTTC. Translation gives CASRSGTAYEQYF.

This clonotype showed up just a few times. The genes are TRBV7-6 and TRBJ2-1; D gene ambiguous. Germline V gives CDR1 SGHVS, CDR2 FNYEAQ. The CDR3 contains 15 residues. The germline V and J ends were trimmed by 1 base and 4 bases, with 11 bases remaining between them. CDR3 coding DNA: TGTGCCAGCAGCTTAGAGCCGGGCCCTTACAATGAGCAGTTCTTC. Protein: CASSLEPGPYNEQFF.

The chain uses TRBV11-2 and TRBJ2-3, with a possible D match to TRBD2 (5 bases). The CDR3 is 13 residues long. Germline loops: CDR1 SGHAT, CDR2 FQNNGV. Trimming cost V 11 bases and J 3 bases, with 15 bases left between them. Written as DNA, the CDR3 is TGTGCCGTAGAAGCGGACTTTACAGATACGCAGTATTTT. Its translation: CAVEADFTDTQYF.

This sequence joins TRBV6-2 or TRBV6-3 and TRBJ1-1, with D possibly matching TRBD1 (5 bases). CDR3 length equals 16 residues. V was shortened by 2 bases and J by 1 base, with 14 bases between the two germline ends. In germline, CDR1 is MNHEY, CDR2 SVGEGT. CDR3 DNA sequence: TGTGCCAGCAGTTACGAATTAGGCAGGGAGAACACTGAAGCTTTCTTT. This translates into CASSYELGRENTEAFF.

This clonotype was detected only a few times. The chain employs TRBV27 and TRBJ2-7; perhaps TRBD2 as D (5 bases). The CDR3 length is 15 residues. The V and J ends lost 8 bases and 3 bases respectively, with 20 bases between them. The germline V gene encodes CDR1 MNHEY and CDR2 SMNVEV (reference sequence). This chain's CDR3 is CASPLRASPDYEQYF. In DNA form, the CDR3 reads TGTGCCAGCCCCTTGAGGGCTAGTCCTGACTACGAGCAGTACTTC.

V gene TRBV5-1 combines with J gene TRBJ2-7; a weak D match, TRBD2 (7 bases). The length of the CDR3 is 13 residues. Trimming stripped 5 bases from V and 5 bases from J, with 14 bases between. CDR1 and CDR2 from the germline V gene are SGHRS and YFSETQ. This CDR3 reads CASRSRGGHEQYF. The CDR3 DNA follows: TGCGCCAGCAGATCGAGGGGGGGTCACGAGCAGTACTTC.